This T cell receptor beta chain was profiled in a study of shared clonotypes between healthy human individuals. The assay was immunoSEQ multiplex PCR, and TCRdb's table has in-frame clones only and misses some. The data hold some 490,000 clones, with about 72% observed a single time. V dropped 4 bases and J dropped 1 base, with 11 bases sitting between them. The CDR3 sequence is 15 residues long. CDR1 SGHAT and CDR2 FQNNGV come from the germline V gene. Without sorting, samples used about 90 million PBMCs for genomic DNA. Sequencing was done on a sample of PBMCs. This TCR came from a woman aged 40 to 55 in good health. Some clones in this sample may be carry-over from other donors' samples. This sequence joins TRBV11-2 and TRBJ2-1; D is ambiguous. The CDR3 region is CASSSQYLSYNEQFF. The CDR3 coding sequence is TGTGCCAGCAGCTCTCAGTACCTATCCTACAATGAGCAGTTCTTC.